The sequence of this TCR beta chain was determined in a study of T cells in Graves' hyperthyroidism and ophthalmopathy. Points on this clonotype: As yet, its antigen is unknown.

Study observations and caveats: Most clonotypes expanded in the thyroid (above 0.001) were also present in blood.

Recently diagnosed hyperthyroidism of less than 2 months' duration affected patients aged 18 to 65. In germline, CDR1 is MNHNS, CDR2 SASEGT. The CDR3 has 17 amino acids. Trimming pared 6 bases from V and 0 bases from J, leaving 18 bases between. RNA transcripts were the template for amplifying TCR beta CDR3 regions. Carried out on the TCR CDR3, a first-round RT-PCR used the HTBI primer set. TCRdb reprocessed the multiplex PCR reads via MiXCR and lists one record per CDR3 protein. The table shows approximately 360,000 distinct CDR3 sequences, with about 15% occurring only once. Sequencing input: blood. The chain combines TRBV6-1 with TRBJ1-5; possible D gene TRBD1, 5 bases. This receptor was identified in a young woman with Graves' hyperthyroidism that later progressed to Graves' ophthalmopathy. The CDR3 DNA is TGTGCCAGCAGCCCGCTGGGGGGGGAACTTAGCAATCAGCCCCAGCATTTT. It translates to CASSPLGGELSNQPQHF.